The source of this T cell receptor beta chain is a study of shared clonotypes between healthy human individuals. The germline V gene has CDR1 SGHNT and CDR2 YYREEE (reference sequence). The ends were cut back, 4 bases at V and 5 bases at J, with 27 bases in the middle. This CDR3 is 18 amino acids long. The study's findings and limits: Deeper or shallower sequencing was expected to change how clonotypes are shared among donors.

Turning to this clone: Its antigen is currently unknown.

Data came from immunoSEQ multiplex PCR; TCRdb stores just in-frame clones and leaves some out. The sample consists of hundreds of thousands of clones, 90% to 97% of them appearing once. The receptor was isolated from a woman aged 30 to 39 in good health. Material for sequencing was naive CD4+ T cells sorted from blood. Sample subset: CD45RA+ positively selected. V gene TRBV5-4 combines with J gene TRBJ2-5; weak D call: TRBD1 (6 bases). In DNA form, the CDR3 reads TGTGCCAGCAGCCATCTAACAGGGAAGTTAAACATTCCGGAGACCCAGTACTTC. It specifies CASSHLTGKLNIPETQYF.